This TCR beta chain was observed in a study of graft-versus-host responses after intestinal transplantation. Findings and caveats of the study: Some patients had graft-donor T cell macrochimerism, and their allografts showed high graft-versus-host to host-versus-graft clonal ratios.

The CDR3 sequence is 13 residues long. CDR1 is SQVTM, CDR2 ANQGSEA, per germline. V was pared by 3 bases and J by 4 bases, with 4 bases of the junction left unmatched. Profiling relied on immunoSEQ multiplex PCR, and the TCRdb table lists in-frame clones only, not all of them. The sample contains roughly 89,000 clones, around 92% of which appear only once. On this clone: Its antigen is still unknown.

The sample here was unstimulated CD4+ T cells sorted from spleen or lymph node cells, taken before intestinal transplant. The chain uses TRBV29-1 and TRBJ1-2; 8 bases agree with TRBD1. The receptor was isolated from a human donor who received an intestinal transplant. CDR3 DNA: TGCAGCGTTGAGCCGACAGGGGTCTATGGCTACACCTTC. Protein sequence: CSVEPTGVYGYTF.